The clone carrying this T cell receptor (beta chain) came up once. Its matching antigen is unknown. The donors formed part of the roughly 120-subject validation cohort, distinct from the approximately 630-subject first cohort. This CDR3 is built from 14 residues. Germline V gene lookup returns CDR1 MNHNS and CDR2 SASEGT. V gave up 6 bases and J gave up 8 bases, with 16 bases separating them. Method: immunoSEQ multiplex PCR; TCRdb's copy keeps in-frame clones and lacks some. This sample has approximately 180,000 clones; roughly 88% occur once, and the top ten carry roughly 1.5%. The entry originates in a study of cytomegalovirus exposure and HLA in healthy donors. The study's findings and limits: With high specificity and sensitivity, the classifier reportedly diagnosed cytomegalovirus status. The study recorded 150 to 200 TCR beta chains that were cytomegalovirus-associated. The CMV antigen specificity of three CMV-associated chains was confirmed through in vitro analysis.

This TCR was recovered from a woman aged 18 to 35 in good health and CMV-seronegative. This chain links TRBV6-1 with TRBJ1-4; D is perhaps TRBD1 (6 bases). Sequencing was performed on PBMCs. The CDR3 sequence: CASRLDSGLEKLFF. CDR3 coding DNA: TGTGCCAGCAGACTGGACAGCGGCCTCGAAAAACTGTTTTTT.